These 27 T cell receptor beta chains originate from one sample sequenced in a study of T-cell memory formation after mild COVID-19. TCRdb fed the 5' RACE reads into MiXCR, producing one record per CDR3 protein. The sample lists a few hundred thousand distinct CDR3 sequences, 20% to 25% occurring once. The sample was PBMCs or a T cell subset sorted from them (not recorded which). These receptor sequences come from an adult woman who had mild COVID-19 (a few samples of this study predate the infection). Cell type and time point are not known.

This clonotype has more than one count but fewer than ten. J is TRBJ2-7 and V is TRBV5-1, with unresolved D. V dropped 0 bases and J dropped 2 bases, with 12 bases sitting between them. Germline V gene data show CDR1 as SGHRS and CDR2 as YFSETQ. The CDR3 loop spans 15 amino acids. The CDR3 is CASSLDSLLTYEQYF. The CDR3 region has the DNA TGCGCCAGCAGCTTGGATTCTCTCCTTACCTACGAGCAGTACTTC.

J is TRBJ1-2 and V is TRBV7-8; D is unclear. V was cut by 1 base and J by 4 bases, with 10 bases left in between. Germline CDR1 SGHVS, CDR2 FQNEAQ. The CDR3 covers 14 residues. In DNA, the CDR3 is TGTGCCAGCAGCTTAGATACGATTCTCTATGGCTACACCTTC. Its translation: CASSLDTILYGYTF.

The CDR3 DNA follows: TGTGCCAGCAGTTACTCGGCCTGGACAGAGAACACTGAAGCTTTCTTT. Residues: CASSYSAWTENTEAFF. The rearrangement links TRBV6-5 to TRBJ1-1; D is perhaps TRBD1 (6 bases). CDR1 MNHEY and CDR2 SVGAGI come from the germline V gene. The CDR3 has 16 residues. Trimming took off 0 bases at V and 1 base at J, with 12 bases between the two ends.

The chain carries TRBV29-1 and TRBJ1-2, with a possible D match to TRBD1 (5 bases). The CDR3 contains 15 residues. The germline V and J ends were trimmed by 7 bases and 4 bases, with 22 bases remaining between them. Germline lookup yields CDR1 SQVTM and CDR2 ANQGSEA. CDR3 sequence reads: CSAFDADRRFYGYTF. The CDR3 coding sequence is TGCAGCGCCTTTGACGCAGACAGACGCTTCTATGGCTACACCTTC. Looking up the rest from reference TRBV29-1 and TRBJ1-2 gives the full variable domain: SAVISQKPSRDICQRGTSLTIQCQVDSQVTMMFWYRQQPGQSLTLIATANQGSEATYESGFVIDKFPISRPNLTFSTLTVSNMSPEDSSIYLCSAFDADRRFYGYTFGSGTRLTVV.

The chain recombines TRBV7-9 with TRBJ2-5, with D tentatively TRBD2 (5 bases). The V gene's germline CDR1 is SEHNR and CDR2 FQNEAQ (reference sequence). There are 13 residues in the CDR3. Trimming shortened V by 6 bases and J by 5 bases, and 13 bases separated the two germline ends. CDR3 bases: TGTGCCAGCAGTTCCGTACTAGGGGAGACCCAGTACTTC. Translated, it gives CASSSVLGETQYF.

CDR3 sequence reads: CASSRTGQDKSGYTF. CDR3 bases: TGCGCCAGCAGCCGCACCGGACAGGATAAGAGTGGCTACACCTTC. The chain uses TRBV4-1 and TRBJ1-2; 7 positions match TRBD1. The J segment lost 7 bases and the V segment lost 4 bases, leaving 12 bases of the junction unmatched. This CDR3 comprises 15 residues. CDR1 and CDR2 from the germline V gene are MGHRA and YSYEKL.

The chain combines TRBV5-1 with TRBJ1-1, with D unresolved. The CDR3 spans 15 residues. Germline V gene data show CDR1 as SGHRS and CDR2 as YFSETQ. Trimming took 0 bases from V and 0 from J, leaving 9 bases between them. CDR3 sequence reads: CASSLVPSMNTEAFF. The DNA for the CDR3 is TGCGCCAGCAGCTTGGTACCGAGCATGAACACTGAAGCTTTCTTT. Together with reference TRBV5-1 and TRBJ1-1, the CDR3 gives the full variable domain: KAGVTQTPRYLIKTRGQQVTLSCSPISGHRSVSWYQQTPGQGLQFLFEYFSETQRNKGNFPGRFSGRQFSNSRSEMNVSTLELGDSALYLCASSLVPSMNTEAFFGQGTRLTVV.

The genes are TRBV19 and TRBJ1-6, with D unresolved. The CDR3 runs to 14 residues. V lost 3 bases and J 5 bases, leaving 8 bases between the germline ends. Germline V lookup: CDR1 LNHDA, CDR2 SQIVND (reference sequence). The CDR3 here is CASSIGPNNSPLHF. As DNA, the CDR3 is TGTGCCAGTAGTATCGGACCGAATAATTCACCCCTCCACTTT.

This chain joins TRBV12-3 or TRBV12-4 and TRBJ2-3; the D is unclear. This CDR3 comprises 15 residues. The V end was cut by 3 bases, the J end by 6 bases, with 16 bases between. The CDR3 loop reads CASSFGATEVDTQYF. The CDR3 DNA is TGTGCCAGCAGTTTTGGTGCTACTGAAGTGGATACGCAGTATTTT.

V and J are TRBV29-1 and TRBJ1-2, with no clear D. This CDR3 has 11 amino acids. With 7 bases removed from V and 6 bases from J, the gap between germline ends came to 12 bases. Germline values: CDR1 SQVTM, CDR2 ANQGSEA. The CDR3 region is CSASLGHGYTF. As DNA, the CDR3 is TGCAGCGCGTCGCTGGGTCATGGCTACACCTTC.

The CDR3 protein is CASSTSSGGLYYEQYF. DNA for the CDR3: TGTGCCAGCAGCACCTCTAGCGGGGGACTGTACTACGAGCAGTACTTC. The chain carries TRBV7-2 and TRBJ2-7, with 10 bases lining up with TRBD2. CDR1 and CDR2 (germline): SGHTA, FQGNSA. CDR3 size: 16 residues. Trimming at V came to 5 bases and at J to 3 bases, leaving 10 bases not matched to a gene.

This clonotype was seen many times. The gene calls are TRBV27 and TRBJ2-1; unclear D gene. V was shortened by 0 bases and J by 7 bases, with 4 bases between the two germline ends. Looked up from germline, CDR1 is MNHEY and CDR2 is SMNVEV (reference sequence). The CDR3 is 12 residues long. For the CDR3, the DNA is TGTGCCAGCAGTTTATCCCCAAATGAGCAGTTCTTC. Amino acids: CASSLSPNEQFF.

This clonotype was observed a few times. The rearrangement links TRBV6-5 to TRBJ2-5, with D perhaps TRBD2 (6 bases). The CDR3 consists of 16 residues. Germline assignment: CDR1 MNHEY and CDR2 SVGAGI. With 2 bases removed from V and 2 bases from J, the gap between germline ends came to 15 bases. Here the CDR3 reads CASSYPGGGSQETQYF. The CDR3 bases are TGTGCCAGCAGTTACCCCGGGGGTGGCTCACAAGAGACCCAGTACTTC.

Comment on this clonotype: The junction departs from the called germline gene at one end, perhaps through a read error. This sequence joins TRBV12-3 or TRBV12-4 and TRBJ1-2; no clear D gene. CDR3 length: 11 residues. CDR3 amino acids: CSSSSRGGYTF. The CDR3 DNA sequence: TGTTCCAGCAGTTCCCGAGGTGGCTACACCTTC.

The V call is TRBV12-3 or TRBV12-4, the J call TRBJ1-2, with 9 bases fitting TRBD1. Losses at the gene ends were 0 bases for V and 13 bases for J; bases not matched to a gene: 6. CDR3 length: 13 residues. CDR3 in DNA: TGTGCCAGCAGTTTAGCGGGGACAGGGACTCCCACCTTC. It codes for CASSLAGTGTPTF.

V is TRBV9 and J is TRBJ1-1; D perhaps matches TRBD1 (6 bases). Germline V gene sequence: CDR1 SGDLS, CDR2 YYNGEE. V was trimmed by 6 bases and J by 0 bases, leaving 18 bases between them. The length of the CDR3 is 16 residues. The CDR3 region is CASNPPAGDMNTEAFF. The CDR3 nucleotides are TGTGCCAGCAACCCCCCGGCAGGGGACATGAACACTGAAGCTTTCTTT.

This clonotype was seen a few times. V gene TRBV24-1 combines with J gene TRBJ1-4, with a possible D match to TRBD1 (6 bases). The length of the CDR3 is 15 residues. The V and J ends lost 2 bases and 6 bases respectively, with 12 bases between them. Germline V gives CDR1 KGHDR, CDR2 SFDVKD. The CDR3 region has the DNA TGTGCCACCAGTGATTCCGGGACACAGGATGAAAAACTGTTTTTT. Translating it yields CATSDSGTQDEKLFF.

The chain links TRBV20-1 to TRBJ2-1; possible D gene TRBD2, 6 bases. The CDR3 length is 15 residues. Germline V gene lookup returns CDR1 DFQATT and CDR2 SNEGSKA (reference sequence). Trimming removed 0 bases at V and 0 bases at J, with 9 bases between. CDR3 protein: CSARDTTSSYNEQFF. The CDR3 DNA sequence: TGCAGTGCTAGAGATACGACTAGCTCCTACAATGAGCAGTTCTTC.

The chain uses TRBV4-3 and TRBJ1-1, with a possible D match to TRBD1 (6 bases). The CDR3 spans 14 residues. Germline CDR1 and CDR2: LGHNA and YSLEER. V lost 0 bases, J lost 4 bases, and 9 bases lay in between. DNA for the CDR3: TGCGCCAGCAGCCAAGATCAGGGGCGCACTGAAGCTTTCTTT. It encodes CASSQDQGRTEAFF.

This chain connects TRBV4-1 to TRBJ2-7; 8 nucleotides match TRBD2. CDR1 and CDR2 from the germline V gene are MGHRA and YSYEKL. Germline trimming cut 5 bases from V and 0 bases from J; bases unmatched to any gene: 3. This CDR3 region has 14 residues. The CDR3 protein is CASSWTSLSYEQYF. The CDR3 nucleotides read TGCGCCAGCAGCTGGACTAGCCTCTCCTACGAGCAGTACTTC.

The chain carries TRBV6-2 or TRBV6-3 and TRBJ1-3; TRBD1 aligns across 7 bases. This CDR3 comprises 14 residues. After removal of 2 bases from V and 4 bases from J, the junction contained 2 bases not matched to a gene. From germline, CDR1 is MNHEY and CDR2 SVGEGT. CDR3 DNA: TGTGCCAGCAGTTACAACAGGGGAGGAAACACCATATATTTT. Amino acid sequence: CASSYNRGGNTIYF.

This clonotype came up a few times. V is TRBV20-1 and J is TRBJ2-5; the match to TRBD2 covers 7 bases. CDR1 and CDR2 from the germline V gene are DFQATT and SNEGSKA (reference sequence). Trimming at V came to 0 bases and at J to 5 bases, leaving 12 bases not matched to a gene. The CDR3 loop spans 16 amino acids. CDR3 loop: CSARDWTGGLSETQYF. The CDR3 nucleotides are TGCAGTGCTAGAGATTGGACGGGGGGTCTCTCGGAGACCCAGTACTTC.

Only a few counts were recorded for this clonotype. The CDR3 reads CASSSRDSGYNSPLHF. Here the CDR3 DNA reads TGTGCCAGCAGCTCGCGGGACAGCGGTTATAATTCACCCCTCCACTTT. The chain has TRBV7-6 and TRBJ1-6, with 7 bases that match TRBD1. Trimming removed 4 bases from V and 4 bases from J; junction bases left unmatched: 7. Germline lookup yields CDR1 SGHVS and CDR2 FNYEAQ. CDR3 length: 16 residues.

In this sample, this clonotype turned up many times. V usage is TRBV4-2 and J usage is TRBJ2-5, with D possibly being TRBD2 (5 bases). The CDR3 contains 14 residues. Germline lookup yields CDR1 LGHNA and CDR2 YNFKEQ. V gave up 1 base and J gave up 3 bases, with 9 bases separating them. CDR3 bases: TGTGCCAGCAGCCAAGCTAGCACCGAAGAGACCCAGTACTTC. This gives the protein CASSQASTEETQYF.

This clonotype was seen a few times. The V gene is TRBV5-1, the J gene TRBJ1-1; possible D gene TRBD1, 5 bases. The length of the CDR3 is 14 residues. Germline V gene sequence: CDR1 SGHRS, CDR2 YFSETQ. V shed 7 bases and J shed 3 bases, with 16 bases lying between them. Here the CDR3 reads CASGTGIPDTEAFF. Here the CDR3 DNA reads TGCGCCAGCGGGACTGGGATTCCTGACACTGAAGCTTTCTTT. Together with reference TRBV5-1 and TRBJ1-1, the CDR3 gives the full variable domain: KAGVTQTPRYLIKTRGQQVTLSCSPISGHRSVSWYQQTPGQGLQFLFEYFSETQRNKGNFPGRFSGRQFSNSRSEMNVSTLELGDSALYLCASGTGIPDTEAFFGQGTRLTVV.

This clonotype showed up many times. This chain joins TRBV15 and TRBJ2-1; the D is unclear. CDR3 length equals 16 residues. Looked up from germline, CDR1 is LNHNV and CDR2 is YYDKDF (reference sequence). With 1 base removed from V and 4 bases from J, the gap between germline ends came to 14 bases. CDR3 coding DNA: TGTGCCACCAGCAGAGCGTCGGAGCACCCGTACAATGAGCAGTTCTTC. It is translated as CATSRASEHPYNEQFF.

This clonotype appeared many times. The chain recombines TRBV5-6 with TRBJ1-1, with 12 bases that match TRBD1. Germline loops: CDR1 SGHDT, CDR2 YYEEEE. The CDR3 is made up of 16 amino acids. The ends lost 4 bases at V and 4 bases at J; junction bases unmatched: 8. The CDR3 DNA follows: TGTGCCAGCAGCCGGGACAGGGGGCGTCCGGGCACTGAAGCTTTCTTT. This codes for CASSRDRGRPGTEAFF.